This TCR beta chain was identified during a study of beta chain features in type 1 diabetes. For the study at large: Sorted cells numbering some 110 million were examined across all samples. Whole-study findings and limits: Patients showed naive, central memory and Treg TCRB repertoires that appeared more similar than those of healthy donors. Within each of all four CD4+ subsets, Type 1 diabetes patients had TCRB CDR3s that were moderately but significantly shorter.

CD45RO/CCR7/CD25/CD127/CD95/CD27 staining was used to isolate CD4+ naive, central memory, regulatory and stem cell-like memory cells by sorting. Sorted populations all exceeded 95% purity. A remark on this clone: Its specificity is unknown.

The CDR3 is 13 residues long. Per the germline V gene, CDR1 is ENHRY and CDR2 is SYGVKD. V was shortened by 10 bases and J by 1 base, with 11 bases between the two germline ends. The investigators reverse transcribed all of the isolated RNA, so they sequenced expressed TCRB transcripts. This table comes from immunoSEQ multiplex PCR, and its TCRdb copy is limited to in-frame clones, with some not included. The sample yields about 650,000 clones, around 12% seen once. J is TRBJ1-3 and V is TRBV10-3; D is possibly TRBD1 (5 bases). The sequence came from a man aged 30 to 39 with type 1 diabetes. The sample was naive CD4+ T cells from blood. The CDR3 protein is CASRQSSGNTIYF. The CDR3 nucleotides are TGTGCCAGTAGACAGAGTTCTGGAAACACCATATATTTT.